This TCR beta chain came from a study of T cell responses to AZD1222 COVID-19 vaccine. Overall study findings and caveats: Donors, mostly white British, included more females; clonal diversity was possibly underestimated. Nearly half of the spike-specific TCRs reportedly recognize variant regions that carry no mutations. No day 14 peak samples; only post-peak repertoires were characterized.

This clone showed up just a few times. Its antigen is unidentified. The V segment lost 6 bases and the J segment 2 bases; nucleotides outside the gene matches: 3. CDR3 length: 13 amino acids. Clones were read by immunoSEQ multiplex PCR, and TCRdb kept only the in-frame ones, dropping some. The top ten clones hold around 1.5% of a sample with about 120,000 clones, around 89% of them seen once. Sample: peripheral blood, taken on day 0 of AZD1222 vaccination. This sequence joins TRBV12-3 or TRBV12-4 and TRBJ2-7; 8 bases match TRBD1. The sequence was obtained from an adult in good health. DNA for the CDR3: TGTGCCAGCAGGCAGACAGGGGCCTACGAGCAGTACTTC. Residues: CASRQTGAYEQYF.